What follows are 26 T cell receptor beta chains derived from one specimen sequenced in a study of preoperative IRX-2 immunotherapy in early breast cancer. The treatment is: preoperative locoregional IRX-2 cytokine immunotherapy. TCRdb keeps only in-frame clones here, not all; method: immunoSEQ multiplex PCR. The sample contains about 62,000 clones, around 94% of which appear only once. The biological material was taken from a patient treated with IRX-2 immunotherapy. The origin of the receptors is a human donor with breast cancer.

V usage is TRBV18 and J usage is TRBJ2-5; TRBD1 matches 8 bases. The J call may be faulty, since TRBJ2-7 better matches the DNA end. CDR3 length: 14 residues. Germline loops: CDR1 KGHSH, CDR2 LQKENI. The CDR3 loop is CASSPWTGPYEQYF. DNA for the CDR3: TGTGCCAGCTCACCATGGACAGGGCCCTACGAGCAGTACTTC.

This chain uses TRBV28 with TRBJ2-7, with no clear D. The CDR3 loop spans 14 amino acids. Deletions cut 2 bases from V and 1 base from J, with 9 bases between. The germline V gene has CDR1 MDHEN and CDR2 SYDVKM. Here the CDR3 DNA reads TGTGCCAGCAGTTTAAGACGAATTTCCTACGAGCAGTACTTC. It specifies CASSLRRISYEQYF. Full variable domain (remainder filled in from reference TRBV28 and TRBJ2-7): DVKVTQSSRYLVKRTGEKVFLECVQDMDHENMFWYRQDPGLGLRLIYFSYDVKMKEKGDIPEGYSVSREKKERFSLILESASTNQTSMYLCASSLRRISYEQYFGPGTRLTVT.

This chain joins TRBV7-2 and TRBJ1-4; D gene ambiguous. This CDR3 spans 12 amino acids. Germline V gene data show CDR1 as SGHTA and CDR2 as FQGNSA. V dropped 5 bases and J dropped 5 bases, with 6 bases sitting between them. CDR3: CASSRPNEKLFF. CDR3 DNA: TGTGCCAGCAGCCGGCCCAATGAAAAACTGTTTTTT.

The rearrangement uses TRBV2 and TRBJ1-3; D is uncertain. The CDR3 is made up of 14 amino acids. Germline CDR1 is SNHLY and CDR2 is FYNNEI. Between the trimmed V and J ends, which lost 4 bases and 4 bases, there was a span of 11 bases. CDR3 amino acids: CASSVREAGNTIYF. The CDR3 region has the DNA TGTGCCAGCAGTGTTAGGGAGGCCGGAAACACCATATATTTT.

The table lists this clone with a few counts. The chain joins TRBV4-3 to TRBJ2-1, with unresolved D. Trimming stripped 4 bases from V and 4 bases from J, with 14 bases between. The germline CDR1 and CDR2 sequences are LGHNA and YSLEER. This CDR3 spans 15 amino acids. This CDR3 is CASSPTRVEYNEQFF. The CDR3 DNA follows: TGCGCCAGCAGCCCCACCCGGGTGGAGTACAATGAGCAGTTCTTC.

The chain is built from TRBV7-3 and TRBJ2-5; a weak D match, TRBD1 (6 bases). Trimming took off 6 bases at V and 0 bases at J, with 11 bases between the two ends. The germline V gene encodes CDR1 SGHTA and CDR2 FQGTGA. This CDR3 region has 14 residues. CDR3 bases: TGTGCCAGCAGGAACCGGGACAACCAAGAGACCCAGTACTTC. Protein: CASRNRDNQETQYF.

V is TRBV30 and J is TRBJ2-4; tentatively, D is TRBD2 (5 bases). V dropped 5 bases and J dropped 0 bases, with 14 bases sitting between them. The CDR3 covers 15 residues. CDR1 GTSNPN and CDR2 SVGIG come from the germline V gene (reference sequence). CDR3 coding DNA: TGTGCCTGGGAGGGCCCCTCGGAAGCCAAAAACATTCAGTACTTC. It specifies CAWEGPSEAKNIQYF.

The chain recombines TRBV5-1 with TRBJ2-5, with 9 bases lining up with TRBD2. Germline assignment: CDR1 SGHRS and CDR2 YFSETQ. This CDR3 spans 16 amino acids. V shed 0 bases, J shed 0 bases, and the junction held 3 bases outside the gene matches. The CDR3 bases are TGCGCCAGCAGCTTGGGGGCGGGAGGGAACCAAGAGACCCAGTACTTC. This encodes CASSLGAGGNQETQYF.

This rearrangement joins TRBV7-3 to TRBJ2-2; D is unclear. The CDR3 has 13 residues. Trimming removed 5 bases at V and 6 bases at J, with 10 bases between. CDR1 and CDR2 from the germline V gene are SGHTA and FQGTGA. The CDR3 is CASSDLAAGELFF. The CDR3 DNA is TGTGCCAGCAGCGATCTCGCGGCCGGGGAGCTGTTTTTT.

The V and J genes are TRBV5-1 and TRBJ2-1, with D hard to call. Trimming took 0 bases from V and 9 from J, leaving 10 bases between them. The CDR3 covers 13 residues. CDR1 is SGHRS and CDR2 is YFSETQ in the germline V gene. The CDR3 loop is CASSLESPFEQFF. The CDR3 coding sequence is TGCGCCAGCAGCTTGGAAAGCCCCTTTGAGCAGTTCTTC.

The chain recombines TRBV4-3 with TRBJ2-1; tentatively, D is TRBD1 (6 bases). With 4 bases removed from V and 7 bases from J, the gap between germline ends came to 26 bases. The V gene's germline CDR1 is LGHNA and CDR2 YSLEER. CDR3 length: 18 residues. The chain's CDR3 is CASSPNHLRGGQGNEQFF. The CDR3 nucleotides are TGCGCCAGCAGCCCAAATCACCTCAGGGGTGGGCAGGGGAATGAGCAGTTCTTC.

V usage is TRBV7-2 and J usage is TRBJ2-1; D call uncertain. Trimming cost V 5 bases and J 5 bases, with 13 bases left between them. This CDR3 has 14 residues. Germline CDR1 SGHTA, CDR2 FQGNSA. The CDR3 loop reads CASSLGNFDNEQFF. CDR3 nucleotides: TGTGCCAGCAGCCTGGGGAACTTCGACAATGAGCAGTTCTTC.

The CDR3 nucleotides are TGCAGTGCTAGGCGGTCGGACGAGCAGTACTTC. Its translation: CSARRSDEQYF. This chain links TRBV20-1 with TRBJ2-7; D remains unclear. The CDR3 is made up of 11 amino acids. Trimming took 3 bases from V and 5 from J, leaving 8 bases between them. Germline V CDR1 and CDR2: DFQATT, SNEGSKA (reference sequence).

V gene TRBV28 combines with J gene TRBJ2-2; D is ambiguous. CDR1 and CDR2 (germline): MDHEN, SYDVKM. V was shortened by 3 bases and J by 4 bases, with 3 bases between the two germline ends. The CDR3 spans 12 residues. In nucleotides, the CDR3 is TGTGCCAGCAGTTTTGGCACCGGGGAGCTGTTTTTT. Protein: CASSFGTGELFF.

The chain is built from TRBV19 and TRBJ2-3; D possibly matches TRBD1 or TRBD2 (5 bases each). The CDR3 is made up of 14 amino acids. Germline V gene data show CDR1 as LNHDA and CDR2 as SQIVND (reference sequence). V gave up 3 bases and J gave up 4 bases, with 11 bases separating them. CDR3 sequence reads: CASSIGLGADTQYF. CDR3 bases: TGTGCCAGTAGTATCGGTCTGGGGGCAGATACGCAGTATTTT.

The CDR3: CASSPQYRDRDAEAFF. CDR3 DNA sequence: TGTGCCAGCTCACCACAATACCGGGACAGGGACGCTGAAGCTTTCTTT. The rearrangement uses TRBV18 and TRBJ1-1; 9 bases agree with TRBD1. V gave up 1 base and J gave up 6 bases; unmatched junction bases: 9. Germline V gene data show CDR1 as KGHSH and CDR2 as LQKENI. This CDR3 spans 16 amino acids.

CDR3 DNA sequence: TGTGCCAGCAGCGTTGCGGGAGGGCCCTACGAGCAGTACTTC. The encoded protein is CASSVAGGPYEQYF. This chain joins TRBV9 and TRBJ2-7; 9 bases map to TRBD2. CDR1 is SGDLS and CDR2 is YYNGEE in the germline V gene. J was trimmed by 2 bases and V by 2 bases; bases with no gene match: 2. The CDR3 length is 14 residues.

CDR3 region: CASLFPQRRGYEQYF. The CDR3 DNA sequence: TGTGCCAGCCTCTTTCCCCAGCGGAGGGGATACGAGCAGTACTTC. The rearrangement links TRBV27 to TRBJ2-7; possible D gene TRBD2, 6 bases. Trimming stripped 8 bases from V and 4 bases from J, with 21 bases between. The CDR3 has 15 amino acids. Germline CDR1 reads MNHEY; CDR2 reads SMNVEV (reference sequence).

CDR3: CASSVDRGSTDTQYF. In DNA, the CDR3 is TGTGCCAGCAGCGTAGACAGGGGATCCACAGATACGCAGTATTTT. This chain connects TRBV7-2 to TRBJ2-3, with 8 bases aligning to TRBD1. Trimming at V came to 5 bases and at J to 2 bases, leaving 6 bases not matched to a gene. Per germline, CDR1 SGHTA and CDR2 FQGNSA. The CDR3 sequence is 15 residues long.

V and J are TRBV6-1 and TRBJ2-6, with D hard to call. Germline V gives CDR1 MNHNS, CDR2 SASEGT. The CDR3 is 13 amino acids. V was pared by 6 bases and J by 1 base, with 4 bases between. The CDR3 bases are TGTGCCAGCAGGGAATCTGGGGCCAACGTCCTGACTTTC. It translates to CASRESGANVLTF.

This chain connects TRBV9 to TRBJ1-1; D call uncertain. The CDR3 is 15 residues long. The germline V and J ends were trimmed by 4 bases and 4 bases, with 17 bases remaining between them. Germline CDR1 is SGDLS and CDR2 is YYNGEE. In DNA, the CDR3 is TGTGCCAGCAGCTCCCGACTCGTCCCGGGCACTGAAGCTTTCTTT. This codes for CASSSRLVPGTEAFF.

In the case of this clone: An end of the junction differs from the germline gene, which may be a read error. V gene TRBV7-2 combines with J gene TRBJ2-7, with D tentatively TRBD2 (5 bases). The CDR3 covers 17 residues. CDR1 is SGHTA and CDR2 is FQGNSA in the germline V gene. The CDR3 DNA is TGTGCCAGCAGCTTGCCCCTTAGAGGGCAACTGGCCTACGAGCAGTGCTTC. Its translation is CASSLPLRGQLAYEQCF. The full variable domain, with the rest looked up from reference TRBV7-2 and TRBJ2-7, is GAGVSQSPSNKVTEKGKDVELRCDPISGHTALYWYRQSLGQGLEFLIYFQGNSAPDKSGLPSDRFSAERTGGSVSTLTIQRTQQEDSAVYLCASSLPLRGQLAYEQCFGPGTRLTVT.

The chain couples TRBV19 to TRBJ2-7, with 11 nucleotides matching TRBD1. The CDR3 totals 20 residues. Looked up from germline, CDR1 is LNHDA and CDR2 is SQIVND (reference sequence). Trimming cost V 2 bases and J 3 bases; bases outside gene matches: 18. The DNA for the CDR3 is TGTGCCAGTAGTATATCTACCCGAGGACAGGGGGCTGGCGGAATCTACGAGCAGTACTTC. It translates to CASSISTRGQGAGGIYEQYF.

V and J are TRBV10-3 and TRBJ2-1; TRBD2 agrees at 14 bases. Germline trimming cut 3 bases from V and 6 bases from J; bases unmatched to any gene: 4. Germline assignment: CDR1 ENHRY and CDR2 SYGVKD. This CDR3 has 16 residues. CDR3 protein: CAISDTGLAGVNEQFF. Written as DNA, the CDR3 is TGTGCCATCAGTGACACGGGACTAGCGGGAGTCAATGAGCAGTTCTTC.

The chain uses TRBV4-3 and TRBJ2-7; D is unclear. V lost 0 bases and J lost 3, with 15 bases in between. Looked up from germline, CDR1 is LGHNA and CDR2 is YSLEER. The CDR3 covers 16 residues. CDR3 sequence (DNA): TGCGCCAGCAGCCAAGAAATCCCTAGTTCGGTCTACGAGCAGTACTTC. Protein sequence: CASSQEIPSSVYEQYF.

J is TRBJ1-6 and V is TRBV19; perhaps TRBD1 as D (5 bases). The CDR3 runs to 16 residues. The V and J ends lost 4 bases and 0 bases respectively, with 10 bases between them. From germline, CDR1 is LNHDA and CDR2 SQIVND (reference sequence). CDR3 nucleotides: TGTGCCAGTAGTAGCCGGGGGAACTCCTATAATTCACCCCTCCACTTT. Its protein is CASSSRGNSYNSPLHF.